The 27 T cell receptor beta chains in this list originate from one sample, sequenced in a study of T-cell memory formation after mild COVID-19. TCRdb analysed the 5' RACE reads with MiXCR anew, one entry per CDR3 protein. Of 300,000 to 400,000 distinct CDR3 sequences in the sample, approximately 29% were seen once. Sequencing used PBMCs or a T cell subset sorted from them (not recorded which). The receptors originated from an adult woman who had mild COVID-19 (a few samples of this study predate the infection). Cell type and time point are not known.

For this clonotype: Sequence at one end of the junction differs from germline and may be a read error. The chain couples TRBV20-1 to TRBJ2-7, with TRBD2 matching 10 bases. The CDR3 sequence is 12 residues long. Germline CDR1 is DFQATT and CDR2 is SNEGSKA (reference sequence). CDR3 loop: CSARAGSGRGIF. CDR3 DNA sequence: TGCAGTGCCCGGGCAGGAAGCGGGAGGGGGATTTTC.

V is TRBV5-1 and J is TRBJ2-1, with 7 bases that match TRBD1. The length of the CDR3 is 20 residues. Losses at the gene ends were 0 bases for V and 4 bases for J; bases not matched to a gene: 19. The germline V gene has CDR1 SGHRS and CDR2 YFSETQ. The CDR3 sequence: CASSLVLGDPGTEKYNEQFF. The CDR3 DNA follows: TGCGCCAGCAGCTTGGTCCTCGGTGACCCCGGGACAGAAAAATACAATGAGCAGTTCTTC.

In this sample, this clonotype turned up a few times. In DNA, the CDR3 is TGTGCCAGCATCCCGGACAGTAGCACAGATACGCAGTATTTT. It encodes CASIPDSSTDTQYF. The V and J genes are TRBV7-9 and TRBJ2-3; D is perhaps TRBD1 (6 bases). The germline V gene has CDR1 SEHNR and CDR2 FQNEAQ (reference sequence). This CDR3 is built from 14 residues. Trimming left V 7 bases short and J 0 bases short, with 11 bases between.

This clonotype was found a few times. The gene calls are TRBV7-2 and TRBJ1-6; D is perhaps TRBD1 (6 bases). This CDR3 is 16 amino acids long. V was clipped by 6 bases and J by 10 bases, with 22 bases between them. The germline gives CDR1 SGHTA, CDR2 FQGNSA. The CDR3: CASSLYETGIGSPLHF. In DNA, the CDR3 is TGTGCCAGCAGTTTGTACGAAACAGGGATAGGATCACCCCTCCACTTT.

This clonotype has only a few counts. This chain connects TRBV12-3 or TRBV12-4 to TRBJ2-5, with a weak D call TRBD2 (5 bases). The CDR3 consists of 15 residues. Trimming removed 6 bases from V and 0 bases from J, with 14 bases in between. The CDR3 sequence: CASRDSSMYQETQYF. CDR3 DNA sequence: TGTGCCAGCAGGGACTCCTCGATGTACCAAGAGACCCAGTACTTC.

CDR3 in DNA: TGTGCCAGCAGTTATAGCCCTACGGGGTCGAACACCGGGGAGCTGTTTTTT. Its translation: CASSYSPTGSNTGELFF. This chain links TRBV6-5 with TRBJ2-2, with D tentatively TRBD2 (5 bases). V was clipped by 3 bases and J by 0 bases, with 14 bases between them. Germline CDR1 is MNHEY and CDR2 is SVGAGI. The CDR3 contains 17 residues.

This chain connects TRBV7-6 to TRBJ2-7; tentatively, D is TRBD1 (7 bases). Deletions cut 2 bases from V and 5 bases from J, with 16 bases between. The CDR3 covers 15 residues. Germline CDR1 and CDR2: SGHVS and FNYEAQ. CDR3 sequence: CASSLRQGGSHEQYF. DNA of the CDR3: TGTGCCAGCAGCTTACGACAGGGAGGTTCCCACGAGCAGTACTTC. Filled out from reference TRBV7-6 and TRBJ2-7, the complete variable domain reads GAGVSQSPRYKVTKRGQDVALRCDPISGHVSLYWYRQALGQGPEFLTYFNYEAQQDKSGLPNDRFSAERPEGSISTLTIQRTEQRDSAMYRCASSLRQGGSHEQYFGPGTRLTVT.

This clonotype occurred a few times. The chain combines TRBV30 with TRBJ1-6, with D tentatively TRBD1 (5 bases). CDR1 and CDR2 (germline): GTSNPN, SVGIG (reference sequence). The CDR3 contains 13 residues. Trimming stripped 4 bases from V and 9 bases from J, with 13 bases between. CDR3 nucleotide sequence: TGTGCCTGGACCAGGGTTTGGGGTTCACCCCTCCACTTT. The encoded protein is CAWTRVWGSPLHF. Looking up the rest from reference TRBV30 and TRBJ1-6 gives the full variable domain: SQTIHQWPATLVQPVGSPLSLECTVEGTSNPNLYWYRQAAGRGLQLLFYSVGIGQISSEVPQNLSASRPQDRQFILSSKKLLLSDSGFYLCAWTRVWGSPLHFGNGTRLTVT.

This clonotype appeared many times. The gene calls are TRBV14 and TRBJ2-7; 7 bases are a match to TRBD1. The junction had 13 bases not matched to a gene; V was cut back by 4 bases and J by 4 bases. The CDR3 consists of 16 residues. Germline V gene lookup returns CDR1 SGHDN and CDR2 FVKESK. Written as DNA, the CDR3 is TGTGCCAGCAGCCCGAGCGCGAGAGGGGGCATATACGAGCAGTACTTC. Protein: CASSPSARGGIYEQYF.

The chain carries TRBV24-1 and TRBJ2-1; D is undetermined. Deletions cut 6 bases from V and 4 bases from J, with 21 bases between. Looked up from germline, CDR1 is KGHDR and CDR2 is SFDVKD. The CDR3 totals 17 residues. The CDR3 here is CATSFSQAGHSYNEQFF. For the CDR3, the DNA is TGTGCCACCAGTTTCTCCCAGGCAGGCCACAGTTACAATGAGCAGTTCTTC.

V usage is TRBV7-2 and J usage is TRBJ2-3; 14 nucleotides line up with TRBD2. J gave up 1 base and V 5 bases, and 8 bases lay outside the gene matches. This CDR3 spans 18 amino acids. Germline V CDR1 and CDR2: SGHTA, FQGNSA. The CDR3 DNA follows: TGTGCCAGCAGCCACGGGACTAGCGGGAGAAAAGGCACAGATACGCAGTATTTT. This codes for CASSHGTSGRKGTDTQYF.

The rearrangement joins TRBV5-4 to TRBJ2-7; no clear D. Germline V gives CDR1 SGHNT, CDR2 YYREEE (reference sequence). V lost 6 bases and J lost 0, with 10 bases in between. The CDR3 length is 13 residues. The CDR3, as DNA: TGTGCCAGCACGTCGGACGGCTCCTACGAGCAGTACTTC. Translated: CASTSDGSYEQYF.

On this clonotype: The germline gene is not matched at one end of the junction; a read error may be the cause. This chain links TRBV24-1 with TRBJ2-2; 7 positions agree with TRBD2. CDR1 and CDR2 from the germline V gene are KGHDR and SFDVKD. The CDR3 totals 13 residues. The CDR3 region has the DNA TGTGCCTCCAGGGCTAGCGGCACCGGGGAGCTGTTTTTT. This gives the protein CASRASGTGELFF.

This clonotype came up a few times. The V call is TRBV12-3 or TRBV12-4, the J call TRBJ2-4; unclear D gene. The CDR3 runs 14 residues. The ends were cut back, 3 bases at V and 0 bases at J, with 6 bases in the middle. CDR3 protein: CASSLQLAKNIQYF. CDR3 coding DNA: TGTGCCAGCAGTTTGCAGTTAGCCAAAAACATTCAGTACTTC.

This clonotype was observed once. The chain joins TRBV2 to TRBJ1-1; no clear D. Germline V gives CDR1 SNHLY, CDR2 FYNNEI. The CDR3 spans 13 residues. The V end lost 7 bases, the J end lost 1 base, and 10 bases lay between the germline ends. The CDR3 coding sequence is TGTGCCAGCATGAGGGCAGAGAACACTGAAGCTTTCTTT. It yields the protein CASMRAENTEAFF.

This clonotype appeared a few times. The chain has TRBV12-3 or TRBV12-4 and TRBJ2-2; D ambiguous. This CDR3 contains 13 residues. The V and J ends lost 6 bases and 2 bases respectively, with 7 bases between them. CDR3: CASSPDNTGELFF. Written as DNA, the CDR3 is TGTGCCAGCAGCCCCGATAACACCGGGGAGCTGTTTTTT.

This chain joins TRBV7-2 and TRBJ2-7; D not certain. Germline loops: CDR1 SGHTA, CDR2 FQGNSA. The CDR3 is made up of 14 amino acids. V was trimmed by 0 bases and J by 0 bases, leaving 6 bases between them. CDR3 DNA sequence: TGTGCCAGCAGCTTAGCGTTGAGCTCCTACGAGCAGTACTTC. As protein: CASSLALSSYEQYF.

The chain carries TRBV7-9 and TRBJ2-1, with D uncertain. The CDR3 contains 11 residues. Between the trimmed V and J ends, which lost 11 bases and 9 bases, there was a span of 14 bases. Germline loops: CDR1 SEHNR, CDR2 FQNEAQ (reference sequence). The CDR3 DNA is TGTGCCGGGGAACGAATGGGTGAGCAGTTCTTC. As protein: CAGERMGEQFF.

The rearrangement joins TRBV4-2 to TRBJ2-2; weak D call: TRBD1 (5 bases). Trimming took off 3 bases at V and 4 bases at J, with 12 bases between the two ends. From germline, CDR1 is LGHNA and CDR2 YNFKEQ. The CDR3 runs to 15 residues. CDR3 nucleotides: TGTGCCAGCAGCCAGTCCGGCCAGGGCACCGGGGAGCTGTTTTTT. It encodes CASSQSGQGTGELFF.

Here the CDR3 DNA reads TGCAGTGCGAAGGCCCGTGGCGTGGGCTACGAGCAGTACTTC. Its translation is CSAKARGVGYEQYF. The chain has TRBV20-1 and TRBJ2-7; D not certain. Germline CDR1 reads DFQATT; CDR2 reads SNEGSKA (reference sequence). The CDR3 contains 14 residues. Trimming removed 6 bases from V and 3 bases from J, with 18 bases in between.

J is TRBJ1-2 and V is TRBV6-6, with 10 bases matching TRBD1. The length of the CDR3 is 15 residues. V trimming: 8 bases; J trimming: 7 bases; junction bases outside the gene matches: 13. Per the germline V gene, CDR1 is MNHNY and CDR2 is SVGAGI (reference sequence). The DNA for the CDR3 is TGTGCCAGCGACGGGACAGGGGTAGACTCTGGTGGCTACACCTTC. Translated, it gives CASDGTGVDSGGYTF.

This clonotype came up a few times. The DNA of the CDR3 is TGTGCCAGCAGTTCAGGGGACAATTCACCCCTCCACTTT. Protein product: CASSSGDNSPLHF. This chain links TRBV12-3 or TRBV12-4 with TRBJ1-6; tentative D call: TRBD1 (6 bases). V was shortened by 4 bases and J by 7 bases, with 8 bases between the two germline ends. This CDR3 is built from 13 residues.

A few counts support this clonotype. CDR3 DNA sequence: TGTGCCAGCAGCTTAGTAGGGGGAGTAGGCACCGGGGAGCTGTTTTTT. It codes for CASSLVGGVGTGELFF. The chain employs TRBV7-2 and TRBJ2-2, with D maybe TRBD1 (6 bases). The ends were cut back, 1 base at V and 4 bases at J, with 13 bases in the middle. Germline lookup yields CDR1 SGHTA and CDR2 FQGNSA. The CDR3 spans 16 residues.

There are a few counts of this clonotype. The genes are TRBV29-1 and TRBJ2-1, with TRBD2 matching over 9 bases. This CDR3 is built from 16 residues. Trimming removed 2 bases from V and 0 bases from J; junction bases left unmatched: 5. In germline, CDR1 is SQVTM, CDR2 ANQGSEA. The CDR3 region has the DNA TGCAGCGTTGAATTTAGCGGGAGAGGCTCCTACAATGAGCAGTTCTTC. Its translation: CSVEFSGRGSYNEQFF.

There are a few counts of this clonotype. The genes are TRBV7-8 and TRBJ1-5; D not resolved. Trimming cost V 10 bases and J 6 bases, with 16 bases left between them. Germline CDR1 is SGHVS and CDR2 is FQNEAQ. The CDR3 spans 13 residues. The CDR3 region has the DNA TGTGCCACCACTATGATTGGAGTTCAGCCCCAGCATTTT. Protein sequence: CATTMIGVQPQHF.

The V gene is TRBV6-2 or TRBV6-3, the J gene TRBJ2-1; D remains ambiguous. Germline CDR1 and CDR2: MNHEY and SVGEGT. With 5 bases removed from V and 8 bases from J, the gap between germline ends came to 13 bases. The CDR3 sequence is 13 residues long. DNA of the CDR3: TGTGCCAGCAGTGGATCCGACATTCATGAGCAGTTCTTC. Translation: CASSGSDIHEQFF.

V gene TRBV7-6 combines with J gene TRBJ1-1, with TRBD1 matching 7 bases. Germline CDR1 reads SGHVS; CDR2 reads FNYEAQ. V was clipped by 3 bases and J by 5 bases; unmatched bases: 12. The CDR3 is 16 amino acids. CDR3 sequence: CASSFERQGLGTEAFF. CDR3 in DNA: TGTGCCAGCAGCTTCGAACGACAGGGCTTGGGGACTGAAGCTTTCTTT.